Following are 30 T cell receptor beta chains from one sample sequenced in a study of radiotherapy plus CTLA-4 blockade in lung cancer. The protocol was immunoSEQ multiplex PCR, while the TCRdb copy is restricted to in-frame clones and leaves out a portion. Of 70,000 to 85,000 clones detected, just under 75% appear once; the ten largest clones hold 9.5% to 10%. Sequencing used peripheral blood, obtained from a patient treated with radiotherapy plus ipilimumab. These receptors were collected from a human donor with non-small cell lung cancer whose response to radiotherapy plus ipilimumab could not be evaluated.

The rearrangement links TRBV7-3 to TRBJ1-1, with a tentative D call TRBD1 (6 bases). Deletions cut 2 bases from V and 4 bases from J, with 14 bases between. Germline V gives CDR1 SGHTA, CDR2 FQGTGA. The length of the CDR3 is 15 residues. The CDR3 protein is CASSLDGGPSTEAFF. The CDR3 coding sequence is TGTGCCAGCAGCTTAGACGGGGGGCCAAGCACTGAAGCTTTCTTT. The whole variable domain, filled in from reference TRBV7-3 and TRBJ1-1, reads GAGVSQTPSNKVTEKGKYVELRCDPISGHTALYWYRQSLGQGPEFLIYFQGTGAADDSGLPNDRFFAVRPEGSVSTLKIQRTERGDSAVYLCASSLDGGPSTEAFFGQGTRLTVV.

The chain carries TRBV15 and TRBJ2-7; possibly TRBD2 for D (5 bases). V dropped 1 base and J dropped 1 base, with 17 bases sitting between them. Germline-derived CDR1 and CDR2 are LNHNV and YYDKDF (reference sequence). The CDR3 spans 17 residues. DNA for the CDR3: TGTGCCACCAGCAGAGCGACCACTAGACCCTTATCCTACGAGCAGTACTTC. Its protein is CATSRATTRPLSYEQYF.

V usage is TRBV6-6 and J usage is TRBJ2-1; 8 nucleotides agree with TRBD2. Germline assignment: CDR1 MNHNY and CDR2 SVGAGI (reference sequence). The trim removed 5 bases at V and 3 bases at J, leaving 6 bases unmatched. This CDR3 contains 15 residues. This CDR3 reads CASSLGGESYNEQFF. The CDR3 DNA reads as TGTGCCAGCAGTCTCGGGGGGGAGAGCTACAATGAGCAGTTCTTC.

The V and J genes are TRBV30 and TRBJ2-2, with 7 bases identical to TRBD2. The trim removed 5 bases at V and 5 bases at J, leaving 11 bases unmatched. Germline values: CDR1 GTSNPN, CDR2 SVGIG (reference sequence). CDR3 length: 15 residues. In DNA, the CDR3 is TGTGCCTGGCGAAGGTGGGGGGGACTTACCGGGGAGCTGTTTTTT. It encodes CAWRRWGGLTGELFF.

The rearrangement links TRBV5-1 to TRBJ2-3, with 10 positions matching TRBD2. Germline CDR1 is SGHRS and CDR2 is YFSETQ. J gave up 2 bases and V 5 bases, and 5 bases lay outside the gene matches. This CDR3 is 15 amino acids long. The CDR3 protein is CASRTTSGLTDTQYF. The CDR3 region has the DNA TGCGCCAGCAGGACGACTAGCGGGCTCACAGATACGCAGTATTTT.

The chain combines TRBV7-8 with TRBJ1-5; 7 nucleotides match TRBD1. The trim removed 5 bases at V and 3 bases at J, leaving 7 bases unmatched. This CDR3 contains 15 residues. CDR1 is SGHVS, CDR2 FQNEAQ, per germline. CDR3 sequence: CASSPYDRDNQPQHF. The CDR3 nucleotides read TGTGCCAGCAGCCCGTACGACAGGGACAATCAGCCCCAGCATTTT.

The chain couples TRBV25-1 to TRBJ2-5, with TRBD1 identical over 11 bases. Germline CDR1 MGHDK, CDR2 SYGVNS. After removal of 4 bases from V and 5 bases from J, the junction contained 3 bases not matched to a gene. The CDR3 totals 14 residues. The CDR3 DNA sequence: TGTGCCAGCAGTGGGACAGGGGGCTGGGAGACCCAGTACTTC. It specifies CASSGTGGWETQYF.

The chain combines TRBV29-1 with TRBJ2-3, with 9 bases aligning to TRBD2. The V segment lost 6 bases and the J segment 11 bases; nucleotides outside the gene matches: 18. Germline V gives CDR1 SQVTM, CDR2 ANQGSEA. There are 15 residues in the CDR3. CDR3 coding DNA: TGCAGCGTCTCTACGGTGGGCGGGAGGGCCCTTGGGCAGTATTTT. Protein: CSVSTVGGRALGQYF.

V and J are TRBV30 and TRBJ2-1; 11 nucleotides line up with TRBD1. Germline V gene sequence: CDR1 GTSNPN, CDR2 SVGIG (reference sequence). V was clipped by 2 bases and J by 6 bases; unmatched bases: 9. The CDR3 contains 16 residues. The CDR3 here is CAWSKLPGQGVNEQFF. DNA for the CDR3: TGTGCCTGGAGTAAACTACCGGGACAGGGGGTCAATGAGCAGTTCTTC.

The chain links TRBV7-6 to TRBJ2-1; 8 bases align to TRBD2. CDR1 is SGHVS, CDR2 FNYEAQ, per germline. V was clipped by 5 bases and J by 5 bases; unmatched bases: 11. The CDR3 is 16 amino acids. In DNA form, the CDR3 reads TGTGCCAGCAGCCCTCCTTTAGCGGGGCCAAACAATGAGCAGTTCTTC. Amino acid sequence: CASSPPLAGPNNEQFF.

The gene calls are TRBV7-6 and TRBJ2-3; the match to TRBD1 covers 10 bases. V shed 6 bases, J shed 1 base, and the junction held 4 bases outside the gene matches. CDR3 length: 15 residues. Germline CDR1 and CDR2: SGHVS and FNYEAQ. DNA for the CDR3: TGTGCCAGCAGTTTTGGACAGGGGGGCACAGATACGCAGTATTTT. This codes for CASSFGQGGTDTQYF.

The chain links TRBV7-2 to TRBJ1-2, with D perhaps TRBD1 (5 bases). The V gene's germline CDR1 is SGHTA and CDR2 FQGNSA. This CDR3 has 14 amino acids. Trimming pared 5 bases from V and 5 bases from J, leaving 15 bases between. The CDR3 protein is CASSVQTGGYGYTF. The CDR3 coding sequence is TGTGCCAGCAGCGTCCAGACCGGGGGATATGGCTACACCTTC.

This clone was counted only a few times. The chain has TRBV28 and TRBJ1-5, with 8 bases lining up with TRBD1. The ends lost 5 bases at V and 7 bases at J; junction bases unmatched: 10. Germline CDR1 is MDHEN and CDR2 is SYDVKM. This CDR3 spans 15 amino acids. CDR3 sequence: CASSLPDRVGQPQHF. For the CDR3, the DNA is TGTGCCAGCAGTCTCCCGGACAGGGTAGGGCAGCCCCAGCATTTT.

This chain joins TRBV9 and TRBJ1-1, with D possibly matching TRBD1 (6 bases). The germline gives CDR1 SGDLS, CDR2 YYNGEE. Deletions cut 3 bases from V and 6 bases from J, with 12 bases between. The CDR3 runs to 13 residues. CDR3 sequence reads: CASSATGLSEAFF. The CDR3 nucleotides read TGTGCCAGCAGCGCTACAGGGTTATCTGAAGCTTTCTTT.

The table lists this clone with a few counts. The CDR3: CSFRVDSGSDEQFF. In nucleotides, the CDR3 is TGCAGCTTCCGAGTGGATAGCGGGAGTGATGAGCAGTTCTTC. The chain combines TRBV29-1 with TRBJ2-1, with 9 nucleotides matching TRBD2. The CDR3 has 14 residues. J gave up 8 bases and V 8 bases, and 13 bases lay outside the gene matches. CDR1 is SQVTM and CDR2 is ANQGSEA in the germline V gene.

In DNA form, the CDR3 reads TGTGCCAGTAGCCCCGCGGCAGGGGTTAACTATGGCTACACCTTC. Its protein is CASSPAAGVNYGYTF. The chain carries TRBV19 and TRBJ1-2, with a weak D call TRBD1 (6 bases). This CDR3 spans 15 amino acids. Looked up from germline, CDR1 is LNHDA and CDR2 is SQIVND (reference sequence). The V and J ends lost 6 bases and 1 base respectively, with 15 bases between them.

The CDR3 coding sequence is TGCGCCAGCAGCTTGGAGGGCCAGGGCCGCAAAGGTGGCTACACCTTC. Encoded protein: CASSLEGQGRKGGYTF. This chain links TRBV5-1 with TRBJ1-2; possible D gene TRBD1, 5 bases. Trimming pared 0 bases from V and 7 bases from J, leaving 19 bases between. Germline CDR1 SGHRS, CDR2 YFSETQ. CDR3 length: 16 amino acids.

This rearrangement joins TRBV9 to TRBJ2-1; TRBD1 matches 8 bases. V dropped 0 bases and J dropped 8; count of bases not matched to a gene: 7. This CDR3 spans 15 amino acids. Germline V lookup: CDR1 SGDLS, CDR2 YYNGEE. Here the CDR3 DNA reads TGTGCCAGCAGCGTAGCAAGCTCAGGGGGCCATGAGCAGTTCTTC. This encodes CASSVASSGGHEQFF.

J is TRBJ2-2 and V is TRBV19; 15 bases are a match to TRBD2. The junction had 5 bases not matched to a gene; V was cut back by 10 bases and J by 2 bases. The germline V gene encodes CDR1 LNHDA and CDR2 SQIVND (reference sequence). The CDR3 consists of 16 residues. This chain's CDR3 is CATRTSGRANTGELFF. The DNA of the CDR3 is TGTGCCACACGGACTAGCGGGAGGGCAAACACCGGGGAGCTGTTTTTT. The full variable domain, its missing parts supplied by reference TRBV19 and TRBJ2-2, is DGGITQSPKYLFRKEGQNVTLSCEQNLNHDAMYWYRQDPGQGLRLIYYSQIVNDFQKGDIAEGYSVSREKKESFPLTVTSAQKNPTAFYLCATRTSGRANTGELFFGEGSRLTVL.

V and J are TRBV30 and TRBJ2-7; maybe TRBD1 (6 bases). CDR3 length: 14 residues. Trimming took off 1 base at V and 2 bases at J, with 12 bases between the two ends. The germline CDR1 and CDR2 sequences are GTSNPN and SVGIG (reference sequence). The CDR3 sequence is CAWSDRDNPYEQYF. In DNA form, the CDR3 reads TGTGCCTGGAGTGACAGGGACAACCCCTACGAGCAGTACTTC.

Concerning this clone: Other nucleotide sequences from this sample produce the same CDR3. The gene calls are TRBV4-1 and TRBJ1-6; D unresolved. This CDR3 spans 18 amino acids. CDR1 and CDR2 (germline): MGHRA, YSYEKL. V gave up 0 bases and J gave up 0 bases, with 12 bases separating them. CDR3 bases: TGCGCCAGCAGCCAAGATCGGGGTCAGAGCTCCTATAATTCACCCCTCCACTTT. The encoded protein is CASSQDRGQSSYNSPLHF.

This chain connects TRBV5-6 to TRBJ1-1; D possibly corresponds to TRBD1 (5 bases). V dropped 2 bases and J dropped 8 bases, with 19 bases sitting between them. This CDR3 region has 15 residues. CDR1 and CDR2 (germline): SGHDT, YYEEEE. The CDR3 region is CASSFSWTGREEAFF. The CDR3, as DNA: TGTGCCAGCAGCTTCTCTTGGACGGGGCGGGAGGAAGCTTTCTTT.

This clone was observed a handful of times. This chain uses TRBV7-5 with TRBJ1-3; TRBD1 was called by the table and not checked on the DNA. TRBV7-5 corresponds to a pseudogene. This CDR3 has 15 residues. CDR3 nucleotide sequence: TGTGCCAGAAGCGCCCGGACAGCTACTGGAAACACCATATATTTT. As protein: CARSARTATGNTIYF.

The chain couples TRBV30 to TRBJ2-3, with TRBD2 identical over 7 bases. The junction had 4 bases not matched to a gene; V was cut back by 2 bases and J by 2 bases. In germline, CDR1 is GTSNPN, CDR2 SVGIG (reference sequence). This CDR3 has 14 residues. CDR3 loop: CAWSYGGDTDTQYF. CDR3 sequence (DNA): TGTGCCTGGAGTTATGGGGGGGACACAGATACGCAGTATTTT.

The J gene is TRBJ2-2, the V gene TRBV27; D is possibly TRBD1 (5 bases). CDR3 length: 13 residues. The V gene lost 6 bases and the J gene lost 7 bases, with 12 bases spanning the gap. In germline, CDR1 is MNHEY, CDR2 SMNVEV (reference sequence). The CDR3 region has the DNA TGTGCCAGCAGCGCCTCAGGGATCGGGGAGCTGTTTTTT. It encodes CASSASGIGELFF.

This clone was seen more than once but under ten times. The chain links TRBV27 to TRBJ1-4, with D perhaps matching TRBD1 (5 bases). Trimming cost V 3 bases and J 0 bases, with 17 bases left between them. Germline V gives CDR1 MNHEY, CDR2 SMNVEV (reference sequence). The CDR3 sequence is 18 residues long. CDR3 nucleotides: TGTGCCAGCAGTTTGAGGACGACAGCCCGTGCAACTAATGAAAAACTGTTTTTT. As protein: CASSLRTTARATNEKLFF.

Here the CDR3 reads CASARTSMTDTQYF. CDR3 bases: TGTGCTAGTGCTCGGACTAGCATGACAGATACGCAGTATTTT. V and J are TRBV12-5 and TRBJ2-3; 8 nucleotides line up with TRBD2. The ends lost 7 bases at V and 3 bases at J; junction bases unmatched: 6. The CDR3 is 14 residues long. Per germline, CDR1 LGHNT and CDR2 FRNRAP.

This clone occurred a few times. The chain links TRBV9 to TRBJ1-1; D is ambiguous. Germline CDR1 reads SGDLS; CDR2 reads YYNGEE. Trimming pared 4 bases from V and 1 base from J, leaving 8 bases between. There are 13 residues in the CDR3. CDR3 coding DNA: TGTGCCAGCAGCTTGGCCAGGAACACTGAAGCTTTCTTT. This codes for CASSLARNTEAFF.

J is TRBJ1-1 and V is TRBV10-3; no clear D gene. CDR1 and CDR2 (germline): ENHRY, SYGVKD. CDR3 length equals 12 residues. Trimming left V 7 bases short and J 5 bases short, with 11 bases between. The CDR3 sequence is CAINSGWTEAFF. The CDR3, as DNA: TGTGCCATCAACAGCGGATGGACTGAAGCTTTCTTT.

The chain joins TRBV7-9 to TRBJ1-3; D perhaps matches TRBD1 (6 bases). The CDR3 has 17 residues. From germline, CDR1 is SEHNR and CDR2 FQNEAQ (reference sequence). V lost 1 base and J lost 0, with 13 bases in between. CDR3 residues: CASSLVGGYFSGNTIYF. For the CDR3, the DNA is TGTGCCAGCAGCTTAGTTGGGGGCTACTTCTCTGGAAACACCATATATTTT.